The T cell receptor (beta chain) under discussion was sequenced for a study of early T cells in non-severe SARS-CoV-2 infection. The CDR3 covers 12 residues. Trimming removed 6 bases from V and 1 base from J, with 7 bases in between. The V gene's germline CDR1 is DFQATT and CDR2 SNEGSKA (reference sequence). Individually, cDNA molecules had unique molecular identifiers attached to them. From the 5' RACE reads, TCRdb called clonotypes with MiXCR, one entry per CDR3 protein. The sample has 84,000 or so distinct CDR3 sequences, more than 13% seen once. This clonotype was observed a few times. What it binds is unknown. Study findings and constraints: Anti-spike CD8 responses were favored in VDJdb matching, and private and CD4 specificities were missed.

The clonotype originates from an adult who was a healthcare worker with PCR-confirmed SARS-CoV-2 infection or an uninfected control (not recorded which). This chain links TRBV20-1 with TRBJ2-1, with D unclear. The specimen sequenced was whole blood. The CDR3 loop reads CSAPRSYNEQFF. The CDR3, as DNA: TGCAGTGCCCCGCGGTCCTACAATGAGCAGTTCTTC.